This is a list of T cell receptor beta chains from one sample in a study of blood T cell repertoires in COVID-19. The table came from immunoSEQ multiplex PCR; TCRdb's copy has only in-frame clones and leaves some out. The sample holds approximately 94,000 clones, just over 90% seen once. Sequencing used peripheral blood. The receptor set was obtained from a man in his fifties with active COVID-19. Both conserved end residues are part of each CDR3. D genes are given only for firm matches. Clone size is stated in some rows and not others, as once, few, many or a class when expanded.

J gene: TRBJ1-1
D gene: NA
V gene: TRBV6-5
clone size: NA
CDR3 protein: CASRTAPSSYTEAFF
CDR3 DNA: TGTGCCAGCAGGACAGCTCCTAGTAGTTACACTGAAGCTTTCTTT

J gene: TRBJ2-2
D gene: NA
V gene: TRBV3-1/TRBV3-2
clone size: NA
CDR3 protein: CASSQRQSTGELFF
CDR3 DNA: TGTGCCAGCAGCCAAAGACAGAGCACCGGGGAGCTGTTTTTT

J gene: TRBJ2-5
D gene: NA
V gene: TRBV5-1
clone size: NA
CDR3 protein: CASSSGTHQETQYF
CDR3 DNA: TGCGCCAGCAGCTCCGGGACACACCAAGAGACCCAGTACTTC

J gene: TRBJ2-2
D gene: NA
V gene: TRBV6-6
clone size: NA
CDR3 protein: CASSYSRALSTGELFF
CDR3 DNA: TGTGCCAGCAGTTACTCTAGAGCCTTATCCACCGGGGAGCTGTTTTTT

J gene: TRBJ2-3
D gene: NA
V gene: TRBV29-1
clone size: once
CDR3 protein: CSVRRGDTQYF
CDR3 DNA: TGCAGCGTCCGAAGGGGAGATACGCAGTATTTT

J gene: TRBJ1-3
D gene: TRBD1
V gene: TRBV30
clone size: NA
CDR3 protein: CAWHRGLGNTIYF
CDR3 DNA: TGTGCCTGGCACAGGGGACTTGGAAACACCATATATTTT

J gene: TRBJ2-2
D gene: TRBD2
V gene: TRBV13
clone size: NA
CDR3 protein: CASSSRTSATGELFF
CDR3 DNA: TGTGCCAGCAGCTCTAGGACTAGCGCTACCGGGGAGCTGTTTTTT

J gene: TRBJ2-1
D gene: TRBD2
V gene: TRBV5-1
clone size: NA
CDR3 protein: CASSLTVGRGSYNEQFF
CDR3 DNA: TGCGCCAGCAGCTTGACGGTGGGGAGGGGCTCCTACAATGAGCAGTTCTTC

J gene: TRBJ1-1
D gene: NA
V gene: TRBV5-4
clone size: NA
CDR3 protein: CASSWTQNTEAFF
CDR3 DNA: TGTGCCAGCAGTTGGACACAGAACACTGAAGCTTTCTTT

J gene: TRBJ1-1
D gene: TRBD1
V gene: TRBV11-2
clone size: NA
CDR3 protein: CASSLGQGATEAFF
CDR3 DNA: TGTGCCAGCAGCTTAGGTCAGGGGGCGACTGAAGCTTTCTTT

J gene: TRBJ1-5
D gene: NA
V gene: TRBV28
clone size: once
CDR3 protein: CASSSDSNQPQHF
CDR3 DNA: TGTGCCAGCAGCTCAGATAGCAATCAGCCCCAGCATTTT

J gene: TRBJ2-5
D gene: NA
V gene: TRBV6-2/TRBV6-3
clone size: NA
CDR3 protein: CASSRQIQGTQYF
CDR3 DNA: TGTGCCAGCAGCCGACAAATCCAGGGGACCCAGTACTTC

J gene: TRBJ2-1
D gene: TRBD2
V gene: TRBV3-1/TRBV3-2
clone size: NA
CDR3 protein: CASSQPSSGLAGGPYNEQFF
CDR3 DNA: TGTGCCAGCAGCCAACCCTCCTCGGGACTAGCGGGGGGTCCTTACAATGAGCAGTTCTTC

J gene: TRBJ2-2
D gene: NA
V gene: TRBV11-2
clone size: NA
CDR3 protein: CASSLSVNTGELFF
CDR3 DNA: TGTGCCAGCAGCTTGAGTGTGAACACCGGGGAGCTGTTTTTT

J gene: TRBJ2-2
D gene: NA
V gene: TRBV7-2
clone size: NA
CDR3 protein: CASSLVATSNTGELFF
CDR3 DNA: TGTGCCAGCAGCTTAGTTGCCACTTCGAACACCGGGGAGCTGTTTTTT

J gene: TRBJ2-3
D gene: NA
V gene: TRBV18
clone size: NA
CDR3 protein: CASSPDGRDTQYF
CDR3 DNA: TGTGCCAGCTCACCGGACGGGAGAGATACGCAGTATTTT

J gene: TRBJ2-1
D gene: NA
V gene: TRBV7-7
clone size: NA
CDR3 protein: CASSLGGAGNNEQFF
CDR3 DNA: TGTGCCAGCAGCTTGGGGGGTGCAGGGAACAATGAGCAGTTCTTC

J gene: TRBJ2-1
D gene: TRBD2
V gene: TRBV7-9
clone size: NA
CDR3 protein: CASSLLGGRANNEQFF
CDR3 DNA: TGTGCCAGCAGCTTATTAGGCGGGAGGGCTAATAATGAGCAGTTCTTC

J gene: TRBJ2-3
D gene: NA
V gene: TRBV4-1
clone size: NA
CDR3 protein: CASGSVGQRSTDTQYF
CDR3 DNA: TGCGCCAGCGGTTCCGTCGGCCAGCGGAGCACAGATACGCAGTATTTT

J gene: TRBJ2-7
D gene: TRBD1
V gene: TRBV27
clone size: NA
CDR3 protein: CASTDTGTGNHEQYF
CDR3 DNA: TGTGCCAGCACCGATACCGGGACAGGGAACCACGAGCAGTACTTC

J gene: TRBJ2-3
D gene: TRBD2
V gene: TRBV7-2
clone size: NA
CDR3 protein: CASSLLALREGTQYF
CDR3 DNA: TGTGCCAGCAGCTTACTAGCCCTCCGGGAGGGTACGCAGTATTTT

J gene: TRBJ2-2
D gene: NA
V gene: TRBV7-6
clone size: few
CDR3 protein: CASSLAGRTVEAGELFF
CDR3 DNA: TGTGCCAGCAGCTTAGCGGGGCGGACAGTTGAAGCCGGGGAGCTGTTTTTT

J gene: TRBJ2-2
D gene: TRBD2
V gene: TRBV5-1
clone size: NA
CDR3 protein: CASSLGSGGGTGELFF
CDR3 DNA: TGCGCCAGCAGCTTGGGGTCGGGAGGCGGGACCGGGGAGCTGTTTTTT

J gene: TRBJ2-6
D gene: NA
V gene: TRBV7-3
clone size: NA
CDR3 protein: CASSLIEAGANVLTF
CDR3 DNA: TGTGCCAGCAGCTTAATAGAGGCTGGGGCCAACGTCCTGACTTTC